Listed below are T cell receptor beta chains from one sample, sequenced in a study of T cell responses to AZD1222 COVID-19 vaccine. TCRdb's table, derived via immunoSEQ multiplex PCR, lists solely in-frame clones and lacks some. The table shows 57,000 or so clones, with 81% occurring only once. This material consisted of peripheral blood, taken 28 days after the second AZD1222 dose. Receptors were obtained from an adult who received the AZD1222 COVID-19 vaccine. Each CDR3 is given with its conserved first and last residue. A D gene is named only where the DNA matches it firmly. Clone sizes are given selectively: once, few, many, or a class where the clone is expanded.

V: TRBV10-2
size: .
D: .
J: TRBJ1-5
length: 14
CDR3: CASSESDLNQPQHF
DNA: TGCGCCAGCAGTGAGTCGGACCTCAATCAGCCCCAGCATTTT

V: TRBV28
size: .
D: TRBD2
J: TRBJ2-7
length: 14
CDR3: CASSASGSLPEQYF
DNA: TGTGCCAGCAGTGCTAGCGGGAGTTTGCCCGAGCAGTACTTC

V: TRBV5-1
size: .
D: .
J: TRBJ2-3
length: 14
CDR3: CASSLVVARDTQYF
DNA: TGCGCCAGCAGCTTGGTAGTAGCGAGGGATACGCAGTATTTT

V: TRBV6-5
size: .
D: TRBD1
J: TRBJ1-1
length: 15
CDR3: CASRRDRGLFTEAFF
DNA: TGTGCCAGTAGACGGGACAGGGGTTTGTTCACTGAAGCTTTCTTT

V: TRBV10-3
size: .
D: TRBD1
J: TRBJ1-2
length: 14
CDR3: CAIRDSRGRYGYTF
DNA: TGTGCCATCAGGGATAGCAGGGGGCGGTATGGCTACACCTTC

V: TRBV4-1
size: .
D: TRBD1
J: TRBJ1-1
length: 16
CDR3: CASSIRDRGSDTEAFF
DNA: TGCGCCAGCAGTATCCGGGACAGGGGATCGGACACTGAAGCTTTCTTT

V: TRBV28
size: .
D: TRBD1
J: TRBJ2-5
length: 17
CDR3: CASSSFGTGRFRETQYF
DNA: TGTGCCAGCAGTTCATTCGGGACAGGGAGATTCAGAGAGACCCAGTACTTC

V: TRBV6-5
size: .
D: .
J: TRBJ1-6
length: 14
CDR3: CATLSSSYNSPLHF
DNA: TGTGCCACCCTTAGCAGCTCCTATAATTCACCCCTCCACTTT

V: TRBV28
size: .
D: TRBD1
J: TRBJ1-6
length: 15
CDR3: CASSDPQGKNSPLHF
DNA: TGTGCCAGCAGCGATCCACAGGGGAAGAATTCACCCCTCCACTTT

V: TRBV7-2
size: .
D: .
J: TRBJ2-1
length: 15
CDR3: CASSQSRGSYNEQFF
DNA: TGTGCCAGCAGCCAGTCCCGGGGGTCCTACAATGAGCAGTTCTTC

V: TRBV10-3
size: once
D: .
J: TRBJ1-5
length: 14
CDR3: CAISDVDSNQPQHF
DNA: TGTGCCATCAGTGATGTCGATAGCAATCAGCCCCAGCATTTT

V: TRBV28
size: .
D: .
J: TRBJ1-4
length: 14
CDR3: CASWTAATNEKLFF
DNA: TGTGCCAGCTGGACGGCGGCAACTAATGAAAAACTGTTTTTT

V: TRBV11-2
size: .
D: TRBD2
J: TRBJ2-2
length: 19
CDR3: CASSTSIFGGRAYTGELFF
DNA: TGTGCCAGCAGCACCTCGATTTTCGGCGGGAGGGCCTATACCGGGGAGCTGTTTTTT

V: TRBV18
size: .
D: .
J: TRBJ1-1
length: 13
CDR3: CASSPWTNTEAFF
DNA: TGTGCCAGCTCACCATGGACTAACACTGAAGCTTTCTTT

V: TRBV28
size: once
D: TRBD1
J: TRBJ2-7
length: 12
CDR3: CASSLQGYEQYF
DNA: TGTGCCAGCAGCCTACAGGGGTACGAGCAGTACTTC

V: TRBV29-1
size: .
D: .
J: TRBJ1-2
length: 13
CDR3: CSVSPTGRDGYTF
DNA: TGCAGCGTATCACCGACGGGAAGGGATGGCTACACCTTC